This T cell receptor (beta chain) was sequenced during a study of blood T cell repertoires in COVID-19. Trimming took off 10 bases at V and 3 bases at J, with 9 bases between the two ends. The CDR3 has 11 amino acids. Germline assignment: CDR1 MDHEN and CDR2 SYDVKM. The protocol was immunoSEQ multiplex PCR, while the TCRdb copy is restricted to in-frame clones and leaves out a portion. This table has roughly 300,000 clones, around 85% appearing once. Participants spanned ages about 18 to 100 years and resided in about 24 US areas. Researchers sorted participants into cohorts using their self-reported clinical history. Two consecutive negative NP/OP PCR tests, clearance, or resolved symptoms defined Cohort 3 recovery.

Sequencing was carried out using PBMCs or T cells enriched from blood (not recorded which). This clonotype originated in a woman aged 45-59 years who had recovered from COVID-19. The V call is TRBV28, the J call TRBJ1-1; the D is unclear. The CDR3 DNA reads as TGTGCCACCGTGGAGTACACTGAAGCTTTCTTT. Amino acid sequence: CATVEYTEAFF.